What follows is one T cell receptor (beta chain) and its context. Its antigen specificity is not known. Base qualities are missing; no much larger clone stands one base away. These data belong to a study of shared clonotypes between healthy human individuals (dated by TCRdb to 2018 to 2021). For context, the study as a whole: The cohort comprised a couple of women and a few men aged 18 to 49 years. To estimate repertoire size and how much clonotype sharing occurs between individuals, the study deeply sequenced the blood TCR repertoires of five healthy adults. To increase sequencing depth and limit assay-specific biases, TCR repertoire library preparation and sequencing were carried out by different laboratories using diverse techniques. Leukapheresis yielded between about 0.85 and 10 billion PBMCs per donor.

Unmatched junction bases come to 4, with V trimmed by 0 bases and J by 7 bases. The CDR1 and CDR2 encoded by the germline V gene are SGDLS and YYNGEE. Counted from cysteine to phenylalanine, this CDR3 has 13 amino acids. Left in the record is the CDR3 DNA by itself, 39 bases read in frame from the first base. The paper as a whole reports these results and caveats: Because the study included a small number of donors, the genetic and exposure-history diversity represented was limited. Pairwise subsampling indicated that sequencing depth was expected to affect the degree of clonotype sharing among donors. Only blood was sampled, and tissue TCR repertoires likely differ from those in blood.

Using the deep immunoSEQ assay, multiplex PCR amplified TCR CDR3 regions from genomic DNA. Extracted genomic DNA from each cell subset was distributed evenly across all wells of several immunoSEQ 96-well plates, and each plate was treated as a replicate. For unsorted PBMC, 250 to 300 ng of genomic DNA, equivalent to 25,000 to 35,000 T cell genomes, went into each replicate PCR. Unsorted PBMC genomic DNA was sequenced across ten immunoSEQ deep assay plates. Purified libraries were measured with a Qubit 3.0 fluorometer, size-checked on a Bioanalyzer 2100, and measured again with the KAPA Library Quantification kit. Every immunoSEQ 96-well plate was sequenced on a dedicated single-read 150-cycle Illumina NextSeq 550 flow cell. On the authors' methods: Because the immunoSEQ output included only junctional sequences and no quality scores, the filtering could not be the same as the filtering used for full-length reads. To assign V/J genes and CDR3, sequences were annotated against IMGT germline references using PyIR, a Python wrapper for IgBLAST v1.9. Reads were filtered out if the reads had weak V/J assignments (E-value above 1e-6), no CDR3, stop codons, out-of-frame junctions, or ambiguous translated residues. A V3J clonotype was defined by an identical inferred V gene, J gene, and CDR3 amino acid sequence. Percentage overlap between repertoires was computed as shared unique clonotypes divided by the size of the smaller repertoire. Repertoire richness was assessed with RTK rarefaction, the Chao1 estimator, and Recon v2.1 estimates of unobserved clonotypes. TCRdb holds this immuneACCESS table with in-frame rearrangements only. Some clones are missing; in checked studies, unresolved V genes explain under half, and the rest has no known cause. V and J calls and clone size come straight from that table; D and trimming were deduced from the DNA. The sample records fewer than 600,000 clones, more than 75% of which are singletons. The ten largest clones represent roughly 13% of the sample.

The donors were healthy, HIV-negative adults who had no recently reported acute infections or vaccinations. Every donor was a Caucasian adult residing in Nashville, Tennessee, USA. In the unsorted samples, tens of millions of PBMCs were counted, and genomic DNA was extracted using the QIAamp DNA Blood Mini kit. After blood collection by leukapheresis, PBMCs were isolated using Ficoll-Histopaque density gradient centrifugation and then cryopreserved in the vapor phase of liquid nitrogen. Source material: PBMCs. The chain links TRBV9 with TRBJ2-7; a stretch of 7 junction bases matches TRBD1. The source of this sequence is a woman aged 35 to 49 in good health. Some clones in this sample may be carry-over from other donors' samples. The CDR3 reads CASSVGQGEEQYF. The bases read TGTGCCAGCAGCGTAGGTCAGGGGGAAGAGCAGTACTTC.